The 24 T cell receptor beta chains given below trace back to one sample, sequenced in a study of blood T cell repertoires in COVID-19. Measured with immunoSEQ multiplex PCR; TCRdb has only the in-frame clones, and not every one. The sample lists a few hundred thousand clones; about 85% were seen once. The specimen was peripheral blood. Receptors were obtained from a woman between 18 and 30 years old with acute or convalescent COVID-19.

V gene TRBV6-5 combines with J gene TRBJ2-4; TRBD2 agrees at 9 bases. The V and J ends lost 5 bases and 15 bases, in that order; junction bases with no gene match: 17. Germline-derived CDR1 and CDR2 are MNHEY and SVGAGI. The CDR3 is 15 residues long. Here the CDR3 reads CASSKPAGTSNQPYF. CDR3 bases: TGTGCCAGCAGTAAACCCGCCGGGACTAGCAATCAGCCGTACTTC.

V and J are TRBV5-4 and TRBJ1-1; TRBD1 matches at 7 bases. Looked up from germline, CDR1 is SGHNT and CDR2 is YYREEE (reference sequence). CDR3 length: 15 residues. J was trimmed by 0 bases and V by 5 bases; bases with no gene match: 7. CDR3 bases: TGTGCCAGCAGGCAAGGGGGCTGGATGAACACTGAAGCTTTCTTT. Amino acids: CASRQGGWMNTEAFF.

The chain links TRBV19 to TRBJ1-1, with D possibly being TRBD1 (6 bases). V lost 8 bases to trimming and J lost 1 base, with 14 bases between them. The germline CDR1 and CDR2 sequences are LNHDA and SQIVND (reference sequence). The CDR3 has 14 amino acids. DNA for the CDR3: TGTGCCAGTGACATCGGACAGCGGAACACTGAAGCTTTCTTT. It codes for CASDIGQRNTEAFF.

This clone was counted many times. The chain uses TRBV6-4 and TRBJ2-1; 11 bases are a match to TRBD1. The V gene end was trimmed by 0 bases and the J gene end by 3 bases; junction bases not matched to a gene: 1. The germline V gene has CDR1 MRHNA and CDR2 SNTAGT. The CDR3 is 16 amino acids. The CDR3 DNA reads TGTGCCAGCAGTGACTCCGGGACAGGGGGCTACAATGAGCAGTTCTTC. Protein product: CASSDSGTGGYNEQFF.

The V gene is TRBV2, the J gene TRBJ2-7; the D gene is possibly TRBD1 (5 bases). Trimming cost V 3 bases and J 7 bases, with 13 bases left between them. Germline lookup yields CDR1 SNHLY and CDR2 FYNNEI. This CDR3 comprises 13 residues. In DNA form, the CDR3 reads TGTGCCAGCAGTGACAGGGCTGACAGAGAGCAGTACTTC. Translation gives CASSDRADREQYF.

This clone was recorded once. The rearrangement uses TRBV5-8 and TRBJ2-5; 11 bases fit TRBD1. The CDR3 covers 16 residues. Germline values: CDR1 SGHTS, CDR2 YDEGEE. Trimming removed 4 bases from V and 2 bases from J; junction bases left unmatched: 7. In DNA form, the CDR3 reads TGTGCCAGCAGCAGGGGACAGGGGGGAAGGCAAGAGACCCAGTACTTC. It translates to CASSRGQGGRQETQYF.

V and J are TRBV24-1 and TRBJ1-1; D gene ambiguous. Deletions cut 5 bases from V and 2 bases from J, with 11 bases between. In germline, CDR1 is KGHDR, CDR2 SFDVKD. This CDR3 comprises 14 residues. CDR3 DNA: TGTGCCACCAGTGGAGGCAGTCTAAACACTGAAGCTTTCTTT. As protein: CATSGGSLNTEAFF.

The V gene is TRBV21-1, the J gene TRBJ2-5; the DNA was not compared with TRBD1, the D call given in the table. TRBV21-1 is a documented pseudogene. The CDR3 is made up of 13 amino acids. Here the CDR3 reads CASSRARQETQYF. The CDR3 nucleotides read TGTGCCAGCAGCAGAGCGAGACAGGAGACCCAGTACTTC.

The rearrangement joins TRBV5-4 to TRBJ2-3; 7 positions match TRBD2. With 6 bases clipped from V and 3 bases from J, the junction kept 7 bases outside the gene matches. This CDR3 comprises 14 residues. In germline, CDR1 is SGHNT, CDR2 YYREEE (reference sequence). The CDR3 loop reads CASTLQGGTDTQYF. The CDR3 DNA sequence: TGTGCCAGCACCCTGCAGGGAGGGACAGATACGCAGTATTTT.

This rearrangement joins TRBV2 to TRBJ1-2; D gene uncertain. Per germline, CDR1 SNHLY and CDR2 FYNNEI. V shed 6 bases and J shed 0 bases, with 8 bases lying between them. The CDR3 consists of 13 residues. The CDR3, as DNA: TGTGCCAGCAGAAATCCAGCTAACTATGGCTACACCTTC. It yields the protein CASRNPANYGYTF. The full variable domain, its missing parts supplied by reference TRBV2 and TRBJ1-2, is EPEVTQTPSHQVTQMGQEVILRCVPISNHLYFYWYRQILGQKVEFLVSFYNNEISEKSEIFDDQFSVERPDGSNFTLKIRSTKLEDSAMYFCASRNPANYGYTFGSGTRLTVV.

The chain links TRBV24-1 to TRBJ1-2; 12 bases are shared with TRBD1. Germline V gene sequence: CDR1 KGHDR, CDR2 SFDVKD. There are 19 residues in the CDR3. The ends lost 4 bases at V and 4 bases at J; junction bases unmatched: 15. CDR3 sequence reads: CATSDPSGTGGDMSYGYTF. CDR3 DNA: TGTGCCACCAGTGACCCTTCGGGGACAGGGGGCGATATGTCCTATGGCTACACCTTC.

This rearrangement joins TRBV2 to TRBJ1-2; D is possibly TRBD1 (6 bases). V lost 2 bases and J lost 6, with 16 bases in between. The CDR3 extends over 15 amino acids. Per germline, CDR1 SNHLY and CDR2 FYNNEI. This CDR3 is CASSELGGAGDGYTF. The CDR3 DNA reads TGTGCCAGCAGTGAATTGGGGGGCGCGGGGGATGGCTACACCTTC.

The rearrangement links TRBV30 to TRBJ1-1; possible D gene TRBD1, 6 bases. The CDR3 is 13 residues long. Trimming removed 2 bases at V and 3 bases at J, with 10 bases between. Looked up from germline, CDR1 is GTSNPN and CDR2 is SVGIG (reference sequence). This chain's CDR3 is CAWSFRQDTEAFF. In nucleotides, the CDR3 is TGTGCCTGGAGTTTTAGACAGGACACTGAAGCTTTCTTT.

This rearrangement joins TRBV2 to TRBJ2-1, with unresolved D. The CDR3 consists of 11 residues. V dropped 10 bases and J dropped 6 bases, with 10 bases sitting between them. Per the germline V gene, CDR1 is SNHLY and CDR2 is FYNNEI. The CDR3 DNA is TGTGCCATTCTTAGCAGCAATGAGCAGTTCTTC. Amino acids: CAILSSNEQFF. The full variable domain, rest sourced from reference TRBV2 and TRBJ2-1, is EPEVTQTPSHQVTQMGQEVILRCVPISNHLYFYWYRQILGQKVEFLVSFYNNEISEKSEIFDDQFSVERPDGSNFTLKIRSTKLEDSAMYFCAILSSNEQFFGPGTRLTVL.

The V and J genes are TRBV19 and TRBJ2-2; perhaps TRBD1 as D (6 bases). The CDR3 covers 14 residues. CDR1 and CDR2 from the germline V gene are LNHDA and SQIVND (reference sequence). Trimming took 8 bases from V and 3 from J, leaving 13 bases between them. CDR3 protein: CASRNTGYTGELFF. As DNA, the CDR3 is TGTGCCAGTCGAAACACAGGGTACACCGGGGAGCTGTTTTTT. The variable domain in full, with the rest retrieved from reference TRBV19 and TRBJ2-2, is DGGITQSPKYLFRKEGQNVTLSCEQNLNHDAMYWYRQDPGQGLRLIYYSQIVNDFQKGDIAEGYSVSREKKESFPLTVTSAQKNPTAFYLCASRNTGYTGELFFGEGSRLTVL.

V usage is TRBV30 and J usage is TRBJ1-5; 7 bases line up with TRBD1. This CDR3 is 13 amino acids long. V was clipped by 3 bases and J by 4 bases; unmatched bases: 3. The germline gives CDR1 GTSNPN, CDR2 SVGIG (reference sequence). The CDR3 nucleotides read TGTGCCTGGAGGAGGGACAGAAATCAGCCCCAGCATTTT. Translation: CAWRRDRNQPQHF.

J is TRBJ2-7 and V is TRBV5-6; a weak D match, TRBD2 (6 bases). V was shortened by 4 bases and J by 1 base, with 12 bases between the two germline ends. The CDR3 spans 14 residues. Germline-derived CDR1 and CDR2 are SGHDT and YYEEEE. Here the CDR3 DNA reads TGTGCCAGCAGCCCCGGGAGAAAGTCCTACGAGCAGTACTTC. Its translation: CASSPGRKSYEQYF.

This clone was detected a few times. V gene TRBV29-1 combines with J gene TRBJ1-2; possible D gene TRBD1, 5 bases. V lost 4 bases, J lost 4 bases, and 10 bases lay in between. CDR3 length: 12 amino acids. The germline V gene has CDR1 SQVTM and CDR2 ANQGSEA. The CDR3 here is CSVVWGGYGYTF. CDR3 coding DNA: TGCAGCGTTGTGTGGGGCGGCTATGGCTACACCTTC.

V and J are TRBV3-1 (or the pseudogene TRBV3-2) and TRBJ1-5; 8 nucleotides match TRBD1. J lost 3 bases, V lost 4 bases, and 8 bases had no gene match. There are 16 residues in the CDR3. In germline, CDR1 is LGHDT, CDR2 YNNKEL (reference sequence). As DNA, the CDR3 is TGTGCCAGCAGCCCCGAAGACAGGGGCTACAATCAGCCCCAGCATTTT. This codes for CASSPEDRGYNQPQHF.

This sequence joins TRBV9 and TRBJ2-3; possibly TRBD2 for D (6 bases). Germline assignment: CDR1 SGDLS and CDR2 YYNGEE. Between the trimmed V and J ends, which lost 3 bases and 2 bases, there was a span of 16 bases. The CDR3 sequence is 16 residues long. This chain's CDR3 is CASSALPGVNTDTQYF. The CDR3 region has the DNA TGTGCCAGCAGCGCCCTACCGGGAGTGAACACAGATACGCAGTATTTT.

The V call is TRBV5-1, the J call TRBJ2-7; D not certain. Trimming removed 4 bases at V and 2 bases at J, with 13 bases between. Per germline, CDR1 SGHRS and CDR2 YFSETQ. This CDR3 is built from 14 residues. The CDR3 DNA reads TGCGCCAGCAGCCCGGATGGGCCCCCCTACGAGCAGTACTTC. It specifies CASSPDGPPYEQYF.

About this clone: One end of the junction is discordant with germline, which a read error may explain. The rearrangement joins TRBV4-1 to TRBJ1-2; maybe TRBD1 (6 bases). CDR3 size: 15 residues. Germline V lookup: CDR1 MGHRA, CDR2 YSYEKL. The CDR3 reads CASTQWEGANYGYTF. CDR3 DNA sequence: TGCGCCAGCACCCAATGGGAGGGGGCTAACTATGGCTACACCTTC.

The chain joins TRBV2 to TRBJ2-4; 11 bases are a match to TRBD2. The germline V gene has CDR1 SNHLY and CDR2 FYNNEI. The CDR3 is 18 amino acids. With 6 bases clipped from V and 2 bases from J, the junction kept 12 bases outside the gene matches. The CDR3 protein is CASSTPISSGRTKNIQYF. DNA of the CDR3: TGTGCCAGCAGCACGCCCATTTCTAGCGGGAGGACCAAAAACATTCAGTACTTC.

The V call is TRBV29-1, the J call TRBJ2-3, with D possibly being TRBD1 (7 bases). The CDR3 extends over 13 amino acids. CDR1 is SQVTM, CDR2 ANQGSEA, per germline. Trimming stripped 6 bases from V and 2 bases from J, with 12 bases between. The CDR3 DNA sequence: TGCAGCGTCGGGGGACAGTACACAGATACGCAGTATTTT. This encodes CSVGGQYTDTQYF.